This T cell receptor (beta chain) was captured by sequencing in a study of blood T cell repertoires in COVID-19. On the study more broadly: Italy, Spain and the United States were the sources of the convalescent and acute COVID-19 samples.

In the original workflow: For nucleated cells, counts were estimated from reference gene primer amplification. TCRdb's table, derived via immunoSEQ multiplex PCR, lists solely in-frame clones and lacks some. The DNA was the basis for D and trimming; V, J and clone size are from that table. In the table there are about 350,000 clones, under 95% of which are singletons. Germline V gives CDR1 SNHLY, CDR2 FYNNEI. The CDR3 runs 16 residues. The V segment lost 3 bases and the J segment 7 bases; nucleotides outside the gene matches: 10. This receptor was obtained from a woman under 30 who had recovered from COVID-19. Specimen: peripheral blood. The gene calls are TRBV2 and TRBJ2-7, with TRBD2 identical over 12 bases. CDR3 in amino acids: CASSDQTSGRWGEQYV. CDR3 bases: TGTGCCAGCAGTGATCAGACTAGCGGGAGATGGGGTGAGCAGTACGTC.